A selection of T cell receptor beta chains follows, all from one sample in a study of T cell changes during pregnancy in multiple sclerosis. The assay was immunoSEQ multiplex PCR, and TCRdb's table has in-frame clones only and misses some. Here the sample spans more than 35,000 clones, 94% being singletons. The specimen was CD4+ T cells from peripheral blood mononuclear cells, collected in the second trimester of pregnancy. The receptors stem from a female donor with multiple sclerosis, enrolled in a pregnancy study. CDR3s include the opening cysteine and the closing phenylalanine or tryptophan. A D gene is named only where the DNA matches it firmly. The size entry is marked missing in some rows and otherwise reads once, few, many or a size class.

NA,TRBJ1-1,NA,TRBV9,CASSVGPGAITEAFF,TGTGCCAGCAGCGTAGGGCCAGGGGCTATCACTGAAGCTTTCTTT
NA,TRBJ1-1,NA,TRBV28,CASSFSAQHTEAFF,TGTGCCAGCAGTTTTTCCGCGCAACACACTGAAGCTTTCTTT
NA,TRBJ1-2,NA,TRBV27,CASSPLGGQVYGYTF,TGTGCCAGCAGTCCCCTGGGGGGGCAAGTCTATGGCTACACCTTC
TRBD2,TRBJ2-5,once,TRBV7-7,CASSLGRGGGGETQYF,TGTGCCAGCAGCTTAGGGCGGGGGGGCGGTGGAGAGACCCAGTACTTC
NA,TRBJ2-5,few,TRBV13,CASSLGGIGQETQYF,TGTGCCAGCAGCTTAGGCGGGATCGGACAAGAGACCCAGTACTTC
TRBD2,TRBJ2-5,once,TRBV5-1,CASSFETSGGWETQYF,TGCGCCAGCAGCTTTGAGACTAGCGGGGGGTGGGAGACCCAGTACTTC
TRBD1,TRBJ1-2,NA,TRBV2,CASSSRGRRFGYTF,TGTGCCAGCAGTTCCAGGGGGCGCAGATTTGGCTACACCTTC
TRBD1,TRBJ2-3,NA,TRBV7-8,CASSLRQTSGGKGTDTQYF,TGTGCCAGCAGCTTACGCCAAACCTCAGGGGGCAAGGGGACAGATACGCAGTATTTT
NA,TRBJ2-3,NA,TRBV5-1,CASSLQEPSTDTQYF,TGCGCCAGCAGCTTACAGGAACCTAGCACAGATACGCAGTATTTT
NA,TRBJ1-5,NA,TRBV6-1,CASSEGRSQPQHF,TGTGCCAGCAGTGAAGGGCGGTCGCAGCCCCAGCATTTT
NA,TRBJ2-7,NA,TRBV18,CASSGTGVLSSYEQYF,TGTGCCAGCTCAGGCACCGGGGTCCTAAGCTCCTACGAGCAGTACTTC
TRBD1,TRBJ2-5,NA,TRBV5-1,CASSTGQYETQYF,TGCGCCAGCAGCACGGGACAGTACGAGACCCAGTACTTC
TRBD2,TRBJ2-1,NA,TRBV10-3,CAISERAGGDEQFF,TGTGCCATCAGCGAGCGAGCGGGAGGGGATGAGCAGTTCTTC
NA,TRBJ2-7,NA,TRBV6-6,CASSSGGSYEQYF,TGTGCCAGCAGCTCCGGGGGTTCCTACGAGCAGTACTTC
NA,TRBJ1-2,NA,TRBV6-5,CASRGRGPNNYGYTF,TGTGCCAGCAGGGGCAGGGGCCCTAATAACTATGGCTACACCTTC
TRBD1,TRBJ2-2,NA,TRBV9,CASSRWDRGSSNTGELFF,TGTGCCAGCAGCCGCTGGGACAGGGGCTCGTCGAACACCGGGGAGCTGTTTTTT